Listed here are 3 T cell receptor beta chains from one sample, sequenced in a study of CXCR3-negative and CXCR3-positive naive CD8 T cells. Whole-study results and caveats: In CXCR3-positive naive cells, the TRB CDR3s were more hydrophobic than in CXCR3-negative naive cells.

The antigens for these receptors are not known. Via 5' RACE with UMI labels, TRB cDNA libraries were prepared. TCRdb derives one entry per CDR3 protein from the 5' RACE reads, leaving out DNA. This table holds more than 70,000 distinct CDR3 sequences. Sequencing was performed on naive CXCR3+ CD8+ T cells from blood. Specified subset: CD45RO-CCR7+CD27+CD95- naive CD8+ T cells expressing CXCR3 (TNR3+). The receptors come from a human donor in good health. Some clones in this sample may be carry-over from other donors' samples.

The rearrangement uses TRBV10-3 and TRBJ1-2. CDR3 length: 15 residues. The V gene's germline CDR1 is ENHRY and CDR2 SYGVKD. The CDR3 loop reads CAISEPWTSPYGYTF.

The chain links TRBV25-1 to TRBJ2-7. The CDR3 runs to 12 residues. CDR1 and CDR2 (germline): MGHDK, SYGVNS. This CDR3 reads CASSEVSYEQYF.

CDR3 residues: CASSQDFELAGVSSYEQYF. The rearrangement links TRBV4-3 to TRBJ2-7; TCRdb returns TRBD2, unconfirmable since there is no DNA. Per germline, CDR1 LGHNA and CDR2 YSLEER. CDR3 length: 19 amino acids.